This T cell receptor beta chain was retrieved from a study of T cells of healthy individuals. This clonotype occurred many times. TCRdb independently ran MiXCR on the 5' RACE reads; one entry per CDR3 protein. In the table there are about 53,000 distinct CDR3 sequences, roughly 14% of which are singletons. The source of this sequence is a human donor in good health.

The CDR3 region has the DNA TGTGCCAGCAGTCAAGAGGGGTCTGGGGCCAACGTCCTGACTTTC. The encoded protein is CASSQEGSGANVLTF. The chain uses TRBV12-3 or TRBV12-4 and TRBJ2-6; D is possibly TRBD1 or TRBD2 (5 bases each). The CDR3 runs to 15 residues. Trimming took 5 bases from V and 1 from J, leaving 9 bases between them.